This record looks at one T cell receptor (beta chain) sequence and its context. The target antigen is unknown. These data come from a study of cytomegalovirus exposure and HLA in healthy donors. General study findings and limits: Researchers left out some V segments, among them TRBV6-2 and TRBV6-3, as indistinguishable.

The PCR was carried out with 60 Vbeta primers and 13 Jbeta primers. Produced via immunoSEQ multiplex PCR; TCRdb's table is partial and in-frame only. The repertoire holds 200,000 to 250,000 clones, with roughly 82% as singletons. This CDR3 is 15 amino acids long. V was clipped by 4 bases and J by 0 bases, with 12 bases between them. CDR1 and CDR2 (germline): SGHNT, YYREEE (reference sequence). The chain uses TRBV5-4 and TRBJ2-3; D gene ambiguous. The source of this sequence is a woman between 40 and 55 years old in good health and CMV-seropositive. The specimen was PBMCs. This CDR3 reads CASSLGVASTDTQYF. CDR3 DNA: TGTGCCAGCAGCCTCGGAGTGGCTAGCACAGATACGCAGTATTTT.